These 5 T cell receptor beta chains were sequenced from one sample in a study of blood T cells in healthy people across ages. A sample-barcoded 5' primer and a J-beta primer mix were used in a second PCR of roughly 6 to 11 cycles. TCRdb re-called the 5' RACE reads through MiXCR, storing one row per CDR3 protein. Of more than 450,000 distinct CDR3 sequences detected, about 26% appear once; the ten largest clones hold over 3.5%. These data were likewise used in another study, on T cells of mothers and their children.

The sequenced sample consisted of blood. The receptors stem from a boy between 2 and 10 years old in good health.

The chain employs TRBV15 and TRBJ1-2, with 8 bases identical to TRBD1. Germline CDR1 is LNHNV and CDR2 is YYDKDF (reference sequence). The length of the CDR3 is 13 residues. J gave up 8 bases and V 5 bases, and 7 bases lay outside the gene matches. CDR3 protein: CATSGERQGGYTF. CDR3 in DNA: TGTGCCACCAGCGGGGAACGACAGGGGGGCTACACCTTC.

The chain employs TRBV15 and TRBJ2-5; 9 nucleotides line up with TRBD2. Germline CDR1 LNHNV, CDR2 YYDKDF (reference sequence). The CDR3 extends over 16 amino acids. V was clipped by 0 bases and J by 5 bases; unmatched bases: 7. The CDR3 DNA follows: TGTGCCACCAGCAGAGAGGGGCGGGGGGGCGTGGAGACCCAGTACTTC. Protein sequence: CATSREGRGGVETQYF.

This sequence joins TRBV28 and TRBJ2-7; D not certain. V was cut by 6 bases and J by 4 bases, with 7 bases left in between. This CDR3 has 11 amino acids. CDR1 is MDHEN and CDR2 is SYDVKM in the germline V gene. CDR3 sequence (DNA): TGTGCCAGCAGGGAGAGGTACGAGCAGTACTTC. It translates to CASRERYEQYF.

This clonotype was observed a few times. The gene calls are TRBV29-1 and TRBJ1-6; D is uncertain. Germline V gives CDR1 SQVTM, CDR2 ANQGSEA. This CDR3 has 15 amino acids. Trimming stripped 2 bases from V and 7 bases from J, with 15 bases between. CDR3 DNA: TGCAGCGTTGAAAGGCCGGGTCCGGCGAATTCACCCCTCCACTTT. As protein: CSVERPGPANSPLHF.

This clonotype turned up a few times. This rearrangement joins TRBV28 to TRBJ2-2; 8 bases fit TRBD1. Germline lookup yields CDR1 MDHEN and CDR2 SYDVKM. The CDR3 runs 18 residues. V was clipped by 6 bases and J by 4 bases; unmatched bases: 16. The CDR3 DNA reads TGTGCCAGCAGACCCAACGCCGGGACAGGCTCCTCCACCGGGGAGCTGTTTTTT. Its translation: CASRPNAGTGSSTGELFF.